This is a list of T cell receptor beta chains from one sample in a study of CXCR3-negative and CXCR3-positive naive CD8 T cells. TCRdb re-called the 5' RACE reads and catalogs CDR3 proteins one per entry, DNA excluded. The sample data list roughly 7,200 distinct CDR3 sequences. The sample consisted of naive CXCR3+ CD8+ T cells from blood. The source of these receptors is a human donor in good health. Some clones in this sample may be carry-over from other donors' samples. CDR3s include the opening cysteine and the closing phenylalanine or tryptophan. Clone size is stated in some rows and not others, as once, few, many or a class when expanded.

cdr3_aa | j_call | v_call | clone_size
CASSTGQGYSTEAFF | TRBJ1-1 | TRBV6-6 | NA
CASSELAAQGEQYF | TRBJ2-7 | TRBV4-1 | NA
CASSIQPGFNQPQHF | TRBJ1-5 | TRBV19 | NA
CASSLVTSGRNEQFF | TRBJ2-1 | TRBV7-9 | NA
CASSLTSGGARDEQFF | TRBJ2-1 | TRBV27 | NA
CATSQLSAPNNEQFF | TRBJ2-1 | TRBV15 | NA
CSARQGGSYEQYF | TRBJ2-7 | TRBV20-1 | medium-sized
CSAHGLENTGELFF | TRBJ2-2 | TRBV20-1 | NA
CSAPDTWETQYF | TRBJ2-5 | TRBV20-1 | NA
CASSPGRVTEAFF | TRBJ1-1 | TRBV3-1 | NA
CASSKNGLAGELFF | TRBJ2-2 | TRBV7-9 | NA
CSVEQGYEQYF | TRBJ2-7 | TRBV29-1 | NA
CASSGPYGELFF | TRBJ2-2 | TRBV27 | medium-sized
CASSLQQGAVTEAFF | TRBJ1-1 | TRBV11-1 | NA
CASSQATSETYEQYF | TRBJ2-7 | TRBV4-1 | NA
CASSLRLAGGEETQYF | TRBJ2-5 | TRBV7-2 | NA
CSVEAPGQETYEQYF | TRBJ2-7 | TRBV29-1 | NA
CSVDELGSYEQYF | TRBJ2-7 | TRBV29-1 | medium-sized
CSVEVNRADEQYF | TRBJ2-7 | TRBV29-1 | NA
CASSLETSSDTQYF | TRBJ2-3 | TRBV5-1 | medium-sized
CASSQDQFYGYTF | TRBJ1-2 | TRBV4-1 | NA
CASSRTGITSYEQYF | TRBJ2-7 | TRBV5-1 | NA
CASSLSRGMGNEQFF | TRBJ2-1 | TRBV7-4 | NA
CASSLSWGRETQYF | TRBJ2-5 | TRBV27 | NA
CSVQKTGELFF | TRBJ2-2 | TRBV29-1 | NA
CASSHETRQFSPLHF | TRBJ1-6 | TRBV19 | NA
CSVDDRTGEGNEQYF | TRBJ2-7 | TRBV29-1 | NA